A single sample gave rise to the 4 T cell receptor beta chains below, sequenced in a study of T cell repertoires in cytomegalovirus infection. TCRdb re-derived calls from the reads in MiXCR, one entry per CDR3 protein. The sample comprises tens of thousands of distinct CDR3 sequences, approximately 22% of which are singletons, and about 72% rests with the top ten. No antigen has been assigned to these receptors. Sample: CD8+ T cells from cultured PBMCs, taken from culture after CMV antigen stimulation. The origin of the receptors is a human donor in good health (CMV status not recorded). Some clones in this sample may be carry-over from other donors' samples.

The rearrangement links TRBV7-6 to TRBJ2-1; 11 bases match TRBD2. V was clipped by 9 bases and J by 10 bases; unmatched bases: 11. Germline CDR1 reads SGHVS; CDR2 reads FNYEAQ. The CDR3 is made up of 14 amino acids. CDR3 DNA: TGTGCCAGTAGCGGGGGGGCCAAGGAGAAGGAGCAGTTCTTC. Its translation is CASSGGAKEKEQFF.

The CDR3 nucleotides are TGTGCCAGCAGTTTACAGGACAGGGTAGGAGAGACCCAGTACTTC. Translating gives CASSLQDRVGETQYF. The chain uses TRBV27 and TRBJ2-5; 8 bases are a match to TRBD1. Trimming at V came to 2 bases and at J to 4 bases, leaving 6 bases not matched to a gene. The CDR3 spans 15 residues. Germline assignment: CDR1 MNHEY and CDR2 SMNVEV (reference sequence).

The CDR3 coding sequence is TGTGCCATCGCAGAACCAAACTCTGGAAACACCATATATTTT. Translated: CAIAEPNSGNTIYF. This chain joins TRBV10-3 and TRBJ1-3; D remains ambiguous. V lost 8 bases and J lost 0, with 11 bases in between. Per germline, CDR1 ENHRY and CDR2 SYGVKD. CDR3 length: 14 residues.

This clonotype showed up just a few times. The rearrangement uses TRBV7-2 and TRBJ2-7, with a tentative D call TRBD1 (5 bases). This CDR3 region has 16 residues. Germline assignment: CDR1 SGHTA and CDR2 FQGNSA. The ends were cut back, 0 bases at V and 2 bases at J, with 14 bases in the middle. The CDR3 DNA sequence: TGTGCCAGCAGCTTAGCCGCAGGGTCTCACGCCTACGAGCAGTACTTC. Protein: CASSLAAGSHAYEQYF. The variable domain in full, completed from reference TRBV7-2 and TRBJ2-7, reads GAGVSQSPSNKVTEKGKDVELRCDPISGHTALYWYRQSLGQGLEFLIYFQGNSAPDKSGLPSDRFSAERTGGSVSTLTIQRTQQEDSAVYLCASSLAAGSHAYEQYFGPGTRLTVT.